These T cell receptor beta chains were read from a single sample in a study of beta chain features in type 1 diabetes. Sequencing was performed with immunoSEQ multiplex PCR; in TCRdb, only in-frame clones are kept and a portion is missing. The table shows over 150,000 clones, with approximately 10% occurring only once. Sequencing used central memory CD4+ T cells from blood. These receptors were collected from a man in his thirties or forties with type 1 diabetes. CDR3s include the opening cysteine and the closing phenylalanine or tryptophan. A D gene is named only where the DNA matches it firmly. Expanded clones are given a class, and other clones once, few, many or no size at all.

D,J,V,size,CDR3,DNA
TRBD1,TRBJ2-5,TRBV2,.,CASSAQGTETQYF,TGTGCCAGCAGTGCACAGGGGACGGAGACCCAGTACTTC
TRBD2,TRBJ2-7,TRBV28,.,CASRSGGDYEQYF,TGTGCCAGCAGGAGCGGGGGAGACTACGAGCAGTACTTC
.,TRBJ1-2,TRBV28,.,CASSSPSGTRDYGYTF,TGTGCCAGCAGCTCCCCCTCCGGGACAAGGGATTATGGCTACACCTTC
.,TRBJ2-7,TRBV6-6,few,CASIRADEQYF,TGTGCCAGCATCAGGGCTGACGAGCAGTACTTC
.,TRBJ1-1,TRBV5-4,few,CASSLARNTEAFF,TGTGCCAGCAGCTTGGCCCGGAACACTGAAGCTTTCTTT
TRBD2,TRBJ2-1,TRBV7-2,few,CASSREGRFSNEQFF,TGTGCCAGCAGCCGGGAGGGGCGATTTAGTAATGAGCAGTTCTTC
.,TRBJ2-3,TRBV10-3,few,CAILSPGTDTQYF,TGTGCCATCCTATCCCCCGGCACAGATACGCAGTATTTT
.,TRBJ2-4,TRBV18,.,CASSPPQGSNIQYF,TGTGCCAGCTCACCACCACAGGGCTCGAACATTCAGTACTTC
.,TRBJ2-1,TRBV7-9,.,CASSPSGGDEQFF,TGTGCCAGCAGCCCAAGTGGAGGAGATGAGCAGTTCTTC
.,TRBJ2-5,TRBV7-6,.,CASSSWTTQETQYF,TGTGCCAGCAGCTCGTGGACAACTCAAGAGACCCAGTACTTC
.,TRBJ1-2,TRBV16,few,CASSQTAGASGYTF,TGTGCCAGCAGCCAGACGGCGGGGGCGTCTGGCTACACCTTC
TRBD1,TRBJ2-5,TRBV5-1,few,CASSWDREGTQYF,TGCGCCAGCAGCTGGGACAGGGAAGGGACCCAGTACTTC
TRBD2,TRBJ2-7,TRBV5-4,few,CASSSKMTSGYEQYF,TGTGCCAGCAGCTCCAAGATGACTAGCGGGTACGAGCAGTACTTC
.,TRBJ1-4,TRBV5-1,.,CASSLERGNEKLFF,TGCGCCAGCAGCTTGGAACGGGGTAATGAAAAACTGTTTTTT
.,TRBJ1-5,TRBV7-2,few,CASSFRLDQPQHF,TGTGCCAGCAGCTTCAGGTTGGATCAGCCCCAGCATTTT
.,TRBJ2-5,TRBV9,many,CASSVGGLPMETQYF,TGTGCCAGCAGCGTAGGGGGACTTCCCATGGAGACCCAGTACTTC
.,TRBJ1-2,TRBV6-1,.,CASSDPRRDKAYGYTF,TGTGCCAGCAGTGATCCCCGACGGGACAAAGCCTATGGCTACACCTTC
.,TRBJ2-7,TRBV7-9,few,CASSLFPNSYEQYF,TGTGCCAGCAGCTTGTTCCCCAACTCCTACGAGCAGTACTTC
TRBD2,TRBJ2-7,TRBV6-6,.,CASRGLAGAGAEQYF,TGTGCCAGCAGAGGACTAGCGGGAGCCGGGGCCGAGCAGTACTTC
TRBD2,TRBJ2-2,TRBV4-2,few,CASTATWLGLAGFTGELFF,TGTGCCAGCACGGCTACATGGTTAGGGCTAGCGGGATTCACCGGGGAGCTGTTTTTT
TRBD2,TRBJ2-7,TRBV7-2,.,CASSLTSGRDEQYF,TGTGCCAGCAGCTTGACTAGCGGGAGGGACGAGCAGTACTTC
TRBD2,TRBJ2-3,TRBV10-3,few,CAISERPGGTSGGSTDTQYF,TGTGCCATCAGCGAAAGGCCCGGCGGGACTAGCGGAGGGAGCACAGATACGCAGTATTTT
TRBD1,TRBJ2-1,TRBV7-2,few,CASSLSPGQGYNEQFF,TGTGCCAGCAGCTTGTCCCCGGGACAGGGGTACAATGAGCAGTTCTTC
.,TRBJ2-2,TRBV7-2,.,CASSLRIGELFF,TGTGCCAGCAGCTTGCGAATAGGGGAGCTGTTTTTT
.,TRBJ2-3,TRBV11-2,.,CASSPVDTQYF,TGTGCCAGCAGCCCTGTGGATACGCAGTATTTT
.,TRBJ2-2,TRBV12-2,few,CASRLASLWRGTGELFF,TGTGCAAGTCGCTTAGCGTCCCTATGGCGGGGAACCGGGGAGCTGTTTTTT
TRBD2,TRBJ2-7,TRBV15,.,CATSPSGGVYEQYF,TGTGCCACCAGCCCAAGTGGGGGGGTCTACGAGCAGTACTTC